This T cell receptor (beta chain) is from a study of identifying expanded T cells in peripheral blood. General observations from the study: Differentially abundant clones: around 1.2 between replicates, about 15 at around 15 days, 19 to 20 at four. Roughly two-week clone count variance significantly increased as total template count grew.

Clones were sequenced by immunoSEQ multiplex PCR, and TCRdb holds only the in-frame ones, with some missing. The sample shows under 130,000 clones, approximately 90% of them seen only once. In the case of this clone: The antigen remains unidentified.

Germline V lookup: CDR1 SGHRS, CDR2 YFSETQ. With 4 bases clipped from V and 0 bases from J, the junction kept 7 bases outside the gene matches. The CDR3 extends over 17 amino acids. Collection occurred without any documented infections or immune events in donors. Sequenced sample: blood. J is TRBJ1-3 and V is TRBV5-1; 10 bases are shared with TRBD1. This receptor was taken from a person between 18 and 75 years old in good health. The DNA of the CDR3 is TGCGCCAGCAGCCCCAGGACAGGGGGGAGCTCTGGAAACACCATATATTTT. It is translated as CASSPRTGGSSGNTIYF.